One sample yielded the 9 T cell receptor beta chains listed below, sequenced in a study of CD8 T cells in Susac syndrome. Reverse transcription of roughly 0.5 to 1 ug RNA was performed with random hexamers. Each CDR3 protein gets one entry after TCRdb re-called the immunoSEQ multiplex PCR reads with MiXCR. Of under 110,000 distinct CDR3 sequences in the sample, less than 95% were seen once. Material for sequencing was CD8+ T cells from PBMCs. These receptors all stem from a human donor with Susac syndrome.

The V and J genes are TRBV9 and TRBJ2-7; D remains unclear. V was clipped by 3 bases and J by 5 bases, with 12 bases between them. Germline V gives CDR1 SGDLS, CDR2 YYNGEE. CDR3 size: 13 residues. The CDR3 reads CASSAQWADEQYF. DNA for the CDR3: TGTGCCAGCAGCGCTCAGTGGGCCGACGAGCAGTACTTC. The variable domain in full, completed from reference TRBV9 and TRBJ2-7, reads DSGVTQTPKHLITATGQRVTLRCSPRSGDLSVYWYQQSLDQGLQFLIQYYNGEERAKGNILERFSAQQFPDLHSELNLSSLELGDSALYFCASSAQWADEQYFGPGTRLTVT.

Here the CDR3 DNA reads TGTGCCAGTAGTGGACAGGGGGAAGATCTGCCCCAGCATTTT. It translates to CASSGQGEDLPQHF. The V and J genes are TRBV19 and TRBJ1-5; 10 positions match TRBD1. CDR3 length: 14 amino acids. V lost 5 bases to trimming and J lost 9 bases; unmatched junction nucleotides: 7. Germline CDR1 is LNHDA and CDR2 is SQIVND (reference sequence).

This rearrangement joins TRBV2 to TRBJ1-4; the match to TRBD1 covers 11 bases. Unmatched junction bases numbered 7, after V lost 4 bases and J lost 6 bases. CDR1 and CDR2 from the germline V gene are SNHLY and FYNNEI. The CDR3 runs 16 residues. In nucleotides, the CDR3 is TGTGCCAGCAGTGGGCACGGACAGGGGGCAGATGAAAAACTGTTTTTT. This sequence encodes CASSGHGQGADEKLFF.

The V gene is TRBV5-1, the J gene TRBJ1-2, with TRBD1 as a possible D gene (5 bases). With 4 bases removed from V and 4 bases from J, the gap between germline ends came to 14 bases. This CDR3 spans 14 amino acids. Germline V lookup: CDR1 SGHRS, CDR2 YFSETQ. The CDR3 DNA sequence: TGCGCCAGCAGCCCGGGGGTCCAGATCTATGGCTACACCTTC. Its translation: CASSPGVQIYGYTF. The entire variable domain, with the rest obtained from reference TRBV5-1 and TRBJ1-2, is as follows: KAGVTQTPRYLIKTRGQQVTLSCSPISGHRSVSWYQQTPGQGLQFLFEYFSETQRNKGNFPGRFSGRQFSNSRSEMNVSTLELGDSALYLCASSPGVQIYGYTFGSGTRLTVV.

The chain recombines TRBV14 with TRBJ2-3; 10 positions agree with TRBD2. V lost 1 base to trimming and J lost 1 base; unmatched junction nucleotides: 2. Germline V gives CDR1 SGHDN, CDR2 FVKESK. The CDR3 extends over 16 amino acids. The chain's CDR3 is CASSQVGTSGTDTQYF. DNA of the CDR3: TGTGCCAGCAGCCAAGTTGGGACTAGCGGCACAGATACGCAGTATTTT. Drawing the rest from reference TRBV14 and TRBJ2-3, the complete variable domain is EAGVTQFPSHSVIEKGQTVTLRCDPISGHDNLYWYRRVMGKEIKFLLHFVKESKQDESGMPNNRFLAERTGGTYSTLKVQPAELEDSGVYFCASSQVGTSGTDTQYFGPGTRLTVL.

This chain uses TRBV7-2 with TRBJ1-3; no firm D call. Germline assignment: CDR1 SGHTA and CDR2 FQGNSA. This CDR3 has 12 residues. Trimming cost V 7 bases and J 2 bases, with 6 bases left between them. In DNA, the CDR3 is TGTGCCAGCACCCCAACTGGAAACACCATATATTTT. It is translated as CASTPTGNTIYF.

The chain carries TRBV13 and TRBJ1-2; TRBD1 matches 8 bases. The ends lost 5 bases at V and 4 bases at J; junction bases unmatched: 9. This CDR3 region has 15 residues. The germline CDR1 and CDR2 sequences are PRHDT and FYEKMQ (reference sequence). CDR3 sequence: CASSRTGGPFYGYTF. Here the CDR3 DNA reads TGTGCCAGCAGCCGTACAGGGGGACCCTTCTATGGCTACACCTTC.

This chain joins TRBV12-3 or TRBV12-4 and TRBJ2-3; D is tentatively TRBD1 or TRBD2 (5 bases each). The CDR3 runs to 15 residues. V lost 6 bases and J lost 4, with 17 bases in between. CDR3 residues: CASRPGAGFADTQYF. DNA of the CDR3: TGTGCCAGCAGGCCCGGGGCAGGGTTCGCAGATACGCAGTATTTT.

This chain connects TRBV3-1 to TRBJ2-7, with 9 bases aligning to TRBD1. Germline V gene lookup returns CDR1 LGHDT and CDR2 YNNKEL (reference sequence). J gave up 4 bases and V 3 bases, and 16 bases lay outside the gene matches. The CDR3 contains 18 residues. CDR3 sequence reads: CASSQKSLSRGQGYEQYF. The CDR3 DNA reads TGTGCCAGCAGCCAGAAAAGTCTCTCCAGGGGACAGGGTTACGAGCAGTACTTC.